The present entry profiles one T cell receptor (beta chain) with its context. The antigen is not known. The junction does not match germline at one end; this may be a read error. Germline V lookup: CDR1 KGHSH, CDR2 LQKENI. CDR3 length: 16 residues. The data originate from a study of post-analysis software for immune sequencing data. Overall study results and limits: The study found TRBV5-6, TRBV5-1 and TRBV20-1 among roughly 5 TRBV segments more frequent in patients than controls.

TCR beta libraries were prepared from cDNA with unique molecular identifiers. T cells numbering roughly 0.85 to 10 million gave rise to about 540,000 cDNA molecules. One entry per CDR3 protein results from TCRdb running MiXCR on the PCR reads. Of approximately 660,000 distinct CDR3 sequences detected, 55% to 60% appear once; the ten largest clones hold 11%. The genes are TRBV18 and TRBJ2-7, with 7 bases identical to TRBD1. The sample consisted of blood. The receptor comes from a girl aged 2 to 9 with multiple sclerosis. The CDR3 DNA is TGTGCCAGCTCACCAGTGCCGGGACAGAGCTCCTGCGAGCAGTACTTC. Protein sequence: CASSPVPGQSSCEQYF.